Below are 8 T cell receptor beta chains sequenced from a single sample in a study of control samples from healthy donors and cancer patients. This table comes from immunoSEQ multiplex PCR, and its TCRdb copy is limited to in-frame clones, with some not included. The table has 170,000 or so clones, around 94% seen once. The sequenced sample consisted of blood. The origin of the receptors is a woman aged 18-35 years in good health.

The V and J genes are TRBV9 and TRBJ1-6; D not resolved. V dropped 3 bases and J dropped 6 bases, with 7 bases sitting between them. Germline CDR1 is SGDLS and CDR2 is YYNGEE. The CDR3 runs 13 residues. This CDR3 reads CASSGAGNSPLHF. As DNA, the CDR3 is TGTGCCAGCAGCGGGGCAGGTAATTCACCCCTCCACTTT.

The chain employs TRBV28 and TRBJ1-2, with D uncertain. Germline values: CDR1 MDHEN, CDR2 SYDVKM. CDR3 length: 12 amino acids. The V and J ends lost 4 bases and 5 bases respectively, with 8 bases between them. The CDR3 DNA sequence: TGTGCCAGCAGTTCGAGAATATATGGCTACACCTTC. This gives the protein CASSSRIYGYTF.

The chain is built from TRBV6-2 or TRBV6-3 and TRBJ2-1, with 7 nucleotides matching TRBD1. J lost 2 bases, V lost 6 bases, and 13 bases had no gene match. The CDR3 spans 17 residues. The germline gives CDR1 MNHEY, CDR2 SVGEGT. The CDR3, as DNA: TGTGCCAGCAGCCGACTCCGGGACAGCTCTGCCTACAATGAGCAGTTCTTC. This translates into CASSRLRDSSAYNEQFF.

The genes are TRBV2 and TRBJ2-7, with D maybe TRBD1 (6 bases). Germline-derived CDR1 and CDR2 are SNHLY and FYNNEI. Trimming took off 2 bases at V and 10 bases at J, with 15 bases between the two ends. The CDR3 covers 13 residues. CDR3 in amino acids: CASSELMDSLQYF. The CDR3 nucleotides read TGTGCCAGCAGTGAATTGATGGACAGCCTTCAGTACTTC.

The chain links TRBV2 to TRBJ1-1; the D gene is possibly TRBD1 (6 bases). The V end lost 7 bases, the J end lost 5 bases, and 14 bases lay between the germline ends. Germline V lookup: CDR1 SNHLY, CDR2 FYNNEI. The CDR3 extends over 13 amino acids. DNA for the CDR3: TGTGCCAGCAAAGAAGGGGGAGGAACTGAAGCTTTCTTT. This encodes CASKEGGGTEAFF. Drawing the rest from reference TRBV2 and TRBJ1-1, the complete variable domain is EPEVTQTPSHQVTQMGQEVILRCVPISNHLYFYWYRQILGQKVEFLVSFYNNEISEKSEIFDDQFSVERPDGSNFTLKIRSTKLEDSAMYFCASKEGGGTEAFFGQGTRLTVV.

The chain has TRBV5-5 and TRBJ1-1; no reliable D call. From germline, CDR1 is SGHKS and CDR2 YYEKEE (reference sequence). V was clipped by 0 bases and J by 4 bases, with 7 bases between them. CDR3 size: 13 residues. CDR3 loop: CASSLGAATEAFF. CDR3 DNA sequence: TGTGCCAGCAGCTTGGGGGCGGCCACTGAAGCTTTCTTT.

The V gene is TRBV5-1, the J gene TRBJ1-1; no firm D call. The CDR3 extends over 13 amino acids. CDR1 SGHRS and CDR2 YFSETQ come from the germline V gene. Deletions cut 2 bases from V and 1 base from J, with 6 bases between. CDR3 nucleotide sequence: TGCGCCAGCAGCTTCAACAGGAACACTGAAGCTTTCTTT. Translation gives CASSFNRNTEAFF. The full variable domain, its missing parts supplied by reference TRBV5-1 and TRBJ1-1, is KAGVTQTPRYLIKTRGQQVTLSCSPISGHRSVSWYQQTPGQGLQFLFEYFSETQRNKGNFPGRFSGRQFSNSRSEMNVSTLELGDSALYLCASSFNRNTEAFFGQGTRLTVV.

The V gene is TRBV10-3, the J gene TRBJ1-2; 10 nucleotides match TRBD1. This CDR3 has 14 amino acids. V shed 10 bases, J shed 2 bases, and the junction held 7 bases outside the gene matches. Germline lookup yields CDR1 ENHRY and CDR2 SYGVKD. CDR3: CANSRGQGNYGYTF. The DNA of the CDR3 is TGTGCCAACTCCCGGGGACAGGGGAACTATGGCTACACCTTC.